This T cell receptor beta chain is drawn from a study of persistence of HIV-infected CD4 T cells. With respect to this clone: Its antigen is as yet unknown.

The immunoSEQ assay was version 4, run in survey mode. Measured with immunoSEQ multiplex PCR; TCRdb has only the in-frame clones, and not every one. The data show more than 45,000 clones, more than 70% seen once. Study-wide results and limits: TCR analyses could not target the rare provirus-carrying CMV-responding cells.

From germline, CDR1 is ENHRY and CDR2 SYGVKD. V was trimmed by 3 bases and J by 8 bases, leaving 14 bases between them. CDR3 length: 14 residues. The stimulus was lysate of CMV-infected fibroblasts, around 9.3 ug/mL. CD40L-negative CD69-negative CD45RO-high memory CD4+ T cells were sorted as populations depleted of antigen-responding cells. The receptor's source is an adult man with HIV who was CMV-seropositive. The sequencing here drew on CD4+ T cells sorted from PBMCs after approximately 18-hour stimulation, taken from a patient who received antiretroviral therapy. The chain is built from TRBV10-3 and TRBJ1-5; D possibly corresponds to TRBD1 (6 bases). In DNA form, the CDR3 reads TGTGCCATCAGTGAAGGACCGAACAGGGAGCCCCAGCATTTT. Translation gives CAISEGPNREPQHF.